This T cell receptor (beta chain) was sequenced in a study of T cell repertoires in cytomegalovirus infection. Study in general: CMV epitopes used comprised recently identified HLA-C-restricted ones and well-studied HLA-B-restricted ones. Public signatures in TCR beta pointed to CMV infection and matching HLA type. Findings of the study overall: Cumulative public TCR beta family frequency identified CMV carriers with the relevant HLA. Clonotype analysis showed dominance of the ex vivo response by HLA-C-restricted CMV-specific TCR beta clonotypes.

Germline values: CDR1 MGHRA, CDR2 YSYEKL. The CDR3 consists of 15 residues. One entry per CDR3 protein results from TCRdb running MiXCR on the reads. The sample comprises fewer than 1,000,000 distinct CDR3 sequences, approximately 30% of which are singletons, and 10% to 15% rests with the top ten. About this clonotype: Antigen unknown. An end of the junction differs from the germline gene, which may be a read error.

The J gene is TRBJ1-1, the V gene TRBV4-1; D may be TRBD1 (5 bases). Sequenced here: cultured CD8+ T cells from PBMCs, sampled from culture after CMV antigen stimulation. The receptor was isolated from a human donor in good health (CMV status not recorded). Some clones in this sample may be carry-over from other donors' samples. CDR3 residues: CASSQDGASGTKAFF. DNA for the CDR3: TGTGCCAGCAGCCAAGATGGGGCCTCGGGCACTAAAGCTTTCTTT.